Listed below are T cell receptor beta chains from one sample, sequenced in a study of blood T cell repertoires in COVID-19. Measured with immunoSEQ multiplex PCR; TCRdb has only the in-frame clones, and not every one. This table has about 140,000 clones, 80% appearing once. The sequencing sample was made of peripheral blood. The origin of the receptors is a man between 65 and 79 years old who had recovered from COVID-19. CDR3s include the opening cysteine and the closing phenylalanine or tryptophan. The order of the fields is clone size, V gene, CDR3 protein. A row's size may be missing; if present it is once, few, many or a size class.

>NA|TRBV4-1
CASSQGRPQGYYGYTF
>NA|TRBV5-6
CASSFITGELFF
>NA|TRBV25-1
CATEPQSRRAFF
>NA|TRBV10-3
CAISDMAGGYNEQFF
>few|TRBV6-5
CASSYSRGRYEQYF
>NA|TRBV5-1
CASSGGQRNTEAFF
>NA|TRBV5-1
CASSLTRTREENTEAFF
>NA|TRBV7-6
CASSSLGGADTQYF
>NA|TRBV7-3
CASSLVRNTEAFF
>NA|TRBV7-8
CASSLPGPSYEQYF
>NA|TRBV25-1
CASSEWGQGWMNEQFF
>few|TRBV19
CASSNRDSHYEQYF
>NA|TRBV6-5
CASSYSDRGYGYTF
>NA|TRBV18
CASSLPGNTGELFF
>NA|TRBV7-3
CASSISPRAGGTGELFF
>NA|TRBV12-3/TRBV12-4
CASSLQRKYEQYF
>NA|TRBV12-3/TRBV12-4
CASSFSGLEQFF
>NA|TRBV20-1
CSGHQGEGYTF
>once|TRBV18
CASSPASGRVISYEQYF
>NA|TRBV24-1
CATSEGGQGLVDTQYF
>NA|TRBV5-1
CASSLAATFNTGELFF
>NA|TRBV2
CASAGSSYGYTF
>NA|TRBV7-9
CASSRQDYNEQFF
>NA|TRBV9
CASSAGTGVREKLFF
>few|TRBV24-1
CATSDGGYGQGKETQYF
>NA|TRBV6-1
CASSEAVVYEQYF
>NA|TRBV30
CAWRPRGRMTDTQYF
>NA|TRBV3-1/TRBV3-2
CASSPDRSSGNTIYF
>few|TRBV11-3
CASGQGNEQYF
>NA|TRBV18
CASSLLGPFYPGGTEAFF
>once|TRBV7-9
CASSSNGVATQYF
>NA|TRBV3-1/TRBV3-2
CASSLAGTGNTEAFF
>NA|TRBV5-6
CASSLDFTGGGGYTF